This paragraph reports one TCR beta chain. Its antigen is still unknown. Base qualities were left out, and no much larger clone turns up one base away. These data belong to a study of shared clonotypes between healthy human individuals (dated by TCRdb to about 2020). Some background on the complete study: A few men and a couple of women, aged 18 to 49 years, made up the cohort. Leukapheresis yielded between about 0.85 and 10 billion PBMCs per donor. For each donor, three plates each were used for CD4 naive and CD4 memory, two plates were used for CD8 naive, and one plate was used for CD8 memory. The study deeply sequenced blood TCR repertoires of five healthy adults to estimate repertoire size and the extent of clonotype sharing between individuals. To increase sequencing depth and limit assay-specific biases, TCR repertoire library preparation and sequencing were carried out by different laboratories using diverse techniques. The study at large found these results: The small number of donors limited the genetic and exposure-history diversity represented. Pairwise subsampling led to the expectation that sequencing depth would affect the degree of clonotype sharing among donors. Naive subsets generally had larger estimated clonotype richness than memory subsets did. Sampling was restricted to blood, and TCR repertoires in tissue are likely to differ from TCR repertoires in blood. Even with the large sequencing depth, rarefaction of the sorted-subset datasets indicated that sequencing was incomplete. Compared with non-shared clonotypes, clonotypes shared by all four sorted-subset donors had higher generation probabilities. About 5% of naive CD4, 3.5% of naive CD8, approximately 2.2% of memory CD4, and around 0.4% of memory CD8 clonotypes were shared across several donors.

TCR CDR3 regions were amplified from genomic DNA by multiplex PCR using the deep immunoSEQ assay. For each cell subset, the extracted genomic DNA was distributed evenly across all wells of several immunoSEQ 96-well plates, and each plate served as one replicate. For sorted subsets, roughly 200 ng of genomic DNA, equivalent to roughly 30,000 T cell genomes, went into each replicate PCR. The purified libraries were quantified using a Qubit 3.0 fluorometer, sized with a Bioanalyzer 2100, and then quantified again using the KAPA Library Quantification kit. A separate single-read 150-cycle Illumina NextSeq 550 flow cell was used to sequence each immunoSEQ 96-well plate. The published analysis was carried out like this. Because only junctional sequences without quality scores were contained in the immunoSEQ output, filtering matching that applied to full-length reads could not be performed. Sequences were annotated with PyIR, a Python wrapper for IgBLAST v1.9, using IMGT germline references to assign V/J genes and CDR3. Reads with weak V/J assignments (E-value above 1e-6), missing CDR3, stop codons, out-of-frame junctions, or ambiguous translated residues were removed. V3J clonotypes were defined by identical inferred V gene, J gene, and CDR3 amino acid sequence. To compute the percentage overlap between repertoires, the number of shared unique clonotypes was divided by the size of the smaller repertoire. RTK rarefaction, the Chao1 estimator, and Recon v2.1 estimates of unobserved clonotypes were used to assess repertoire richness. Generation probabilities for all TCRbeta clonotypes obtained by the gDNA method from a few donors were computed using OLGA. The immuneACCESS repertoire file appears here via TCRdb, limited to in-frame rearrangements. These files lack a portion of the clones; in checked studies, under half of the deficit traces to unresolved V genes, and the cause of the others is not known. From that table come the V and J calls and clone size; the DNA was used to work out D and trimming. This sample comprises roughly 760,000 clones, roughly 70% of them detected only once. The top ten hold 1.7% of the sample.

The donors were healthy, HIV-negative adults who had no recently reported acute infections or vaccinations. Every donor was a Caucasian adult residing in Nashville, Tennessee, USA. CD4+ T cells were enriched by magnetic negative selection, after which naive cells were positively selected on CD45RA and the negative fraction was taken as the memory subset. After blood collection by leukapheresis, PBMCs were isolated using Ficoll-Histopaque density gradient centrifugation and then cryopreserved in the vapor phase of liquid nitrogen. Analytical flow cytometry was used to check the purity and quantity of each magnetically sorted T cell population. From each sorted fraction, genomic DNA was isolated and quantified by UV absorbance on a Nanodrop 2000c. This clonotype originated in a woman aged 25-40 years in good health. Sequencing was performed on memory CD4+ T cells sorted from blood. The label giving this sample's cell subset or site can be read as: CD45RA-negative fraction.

The bases read TGTGCCAGCAGTCCCTACTCGCCGGGACGGCTACAAGTCACTGAAGCTTTCTTT. Translated, this gives CASSPYSPGRLQVTEAFF. The receptor chain draws on TRBV28 and TRBJ1-1, and perhaps TRBD1 as D gene, on 5 matching bases. A distance of 26 bases separates the germline ends of V and J, which lose 5 bases and 4 bases respectively. According to the germline V gene, CDR1 reads MDHEN and CDR2 reads SYDVKM. The CDR3 runs 18 amino acids, cysteine and phenylalanine included. Only the CDR3 part of the read is kept: 54 bases, read in frame from the first base.